This TCR beta chain was obtained from a study of T cell repertoires in cytomegalovirus infection. The wider study: An indication of both CMV infection and matching HLA type came from public TCR beta signatures.

TCRdb processed the reads anew with MiXCR; each CDR3 protein has one entry. In the table there are 350,000 to 450,000 distinct CDR3 sequences, 15% to 20% of which are singletons. The CDR3 is made up of 17 amino acids. Deletions cut 4 bases from V and 7 bases from J, with 22 bases between. Germline-derived CDR1 and CDR2 are LNHDA and SQIVND (reference sequence). V and J are TRBV19 and TRBJ1-4; a possible D gene is TRBD1 (6 bases). Sequenced input: PBMCs. The receptor's source is a human donor in good health (CMV status not recorded). Some clones in this sample may be carry-over from other donors' samples. CDR3 region: CASSKGVGGQSFEKLFF. The CDR3 coding sequence is TGTGCCAGTAGTAAGGGTGTTGGTGGACAGTCCTTTGAAAAACTGTTTTTT.